The 27 T cell receptor beta chains below come from one sample, sequenced in a study of neurological immune-mediated disorders. MiXCR, run by TCRdb on the 5' RACE reads, gives a single entry per CDR3 protein. The data contain about 21,000 distinct CDR3 sequences, 17% of them singletons. What was sequenced was CD8+ T cells from blood. Receptor source: a woman aged 18-29 years with multiple sclerosis.

Ten or more counts support this clonotype. CDR3 sequence reads: CASSRPSDPQKLFF. For the CDR3, the DNA is TGTGCCAGCAGCCGCCCCTCCGACCCTCAAAAACTGTTTTTT. This chain joins TRBV7-9 and TRBJ1-4; D remains ambiguous. Per the germline V gene, CDR1 is SEHNR and CDR2 is FQNEAQ (reference sequence). The V end was cut by 5 bases, the J end by 9 bases, with 16 bases between. The CDR3 loop spans 14 amino acids.

This clonotype was observed at least ten times. This sequence joins TRBV29-1 and TRBJ1-1; 7 nucleotides match TRBD1. CDR3 length: 13 amino acids. V gave up 5 bases and J gave up 2 bases; unmatched junction bases: 5. Germline loops: CDR1 SQVTM, CDR2 ANQGSEA. The CDR3 coding sequence is TGCAGCGTTACCGGGACAGTTAACACTGAAGCTTTCTTT. It codes for CSVTGTVNTEAFF.

This clonotype was detected ten times or more. This chain links TRBV12-3 or TRBV12-4 with TRBJ1-1; D is ambiguous. V was cut by 7 bases and J by 1 base, with 10 bases left in between. The CDR3 totals 13 residues. The CDR3 here is CASTLHPNTEAFF. For the CDR3, the DNA is TGTGCCAGCACCCTACACCCGAACACTGAAGCTTTCTTT.

This clonotype was counted many times. The chain links TRBV5-1 to TRBJ1-1; 7 positions match TRBD1. The V and J ends lost 4 bases and 4 bases, in that order; junction bases with no gene match: 4. The CDR3 loop spans 13 amino acids. Germline V lookup: CDR1 SGHRS, CDR2 YFSETQ. As DNA, the CDR3 is TGCGCCAGCAGCCCGACAGGGTCCACTGAAGCTTTCTTT. This gives the protein CASSPTGSTEAFF. The variable domain in full, with the rest retrieved from reference TRBV5-1 and TRBJ1-1, is KAGVTQTPRYLIKTRGQQVTLSCSPISGHRSVSWYQQTPGQGLQFLFEYFSETQRNKGNFPGRFSGRQFSNSRSEMNVSTLELGDSALYLCASSPTGSTEAFFGQGTRLTVV.

In its sample, this clonotype is medium-sized (0.01 to 0.1%). V and J are TRBV29-1 and TRBJ1-2; 7 positions match TRBD1. V dropped 5 bases and J dropped 6; count of bases not matched to a gene: 3. CDR3 length equals 11 residues. CDR1 and CDR2 from the germline V gene are SQVTM and ANQGSEA. The DNA for the CDR3 is TGCAGCGTTCGTACAGGGGATGGCTACACCTTC. Encoded protein: CSVRTGDGYTF.

This clonotype has at least ten counts. In DNA form, the CDR3 reads TGTGCCAGCAGTGAACTGGAGGGAGGGAGCACAGATACGCAGTATTTT. Translated: CASSELEGGSTDTQYF. The chain combines TRBV6-1 with TRBJ2-3, with 7 positions matching TRBD2. V gave up 2 bases and J gave up 0 bases; unmatched junction bases: 5. The CDR3 extends over 16 amino acids. The germline CDR1 and CDR2 sequences are MNHNS and SASEGT.

This clonotype was observed many times. The chain employs TRBV27 and TRBJ1-3; unclear D gene. The V end was cut by 1 base, the J end by 4 bases, with 8 bases between. Per germline, CDR1 MNHEY and CDR2 SMNVEV (reference sequence). This CDR3 is built from 14 residues. The CDR3 sequence is CASSLYPGGNTIYF. The DNA of the CDR3 is TGTGCCAGCAGTTTATATCCGGGGGGAAACACCATATATTTT.

The table lists this clonotype with a few counts. The chain uses TRBV2 and TRBJ1-5; no clear D gene. The CDR3 length is 14 residues. The germline V gene has CDR1 SNHLY and CDR2 FYNNEI. Trimming left V 7 bases short and J 0 bases short, with 10 bases between. This CDR3 reads CASTEITSNQPQHF. For the CDR3, the DNA is TGTGCCAGCACCGAAATTACTAGCAATCAGCCCCAGCATTTT.

This clonotype was seen ten or more times. This sequence joins TRBV19 and TRBJ2-5, with TRBD2 matching 12 bases. Germline assignment: CDR1 LNHDA and CDR2 SQIVND (reference sequence). V shed 5 bases and J 2 bases; nucleotides not matched to a gene: 6. The CDR3 runs to 16 residues. The CDR3 loop reads CASSASSGRGQETQYF. CDR3 in DNA: TGTGCCAGTAGTGCCTCTAGCGGGAGGGGTCAAGAGACCCAGTACTTC. Full variable domain (remainder filled in from reference TRBV19 and TRBJ2-5): DGGITQSPKYLFRKEGQNVTLSCEQNLNHDAMYWYRQDPGQGLRLIYYSQIVNDFQKGDIAEGYSVSREKKESFPLTVTSAQKNPTAFYLCASSASSGRGQETQYFGPGTRLLVL.

This clonotype has a count of ten or more. The chain employs TRBV27 and TRBJ1-1; the D gene is possibly TRBD1 (6 bases). Germline loops: CDR1 MNHEY, CDR2 SMNVEV (reference sequence). This CDR3 has 16 residues. V was cut by 5 bases and J by 2 bases, with 18 bases left in between. The DNA for the CDR3 is TGTGCCAGCAGTCTCCCCCCTGGGGGGCGAAACACTGAAGCTTTCTTT. Translated: CASSLPPGGRNTEAFF.

The chain joins TRBV4-2 to TRBJ1-1, with a possible D match to TRBD1 (5 bases). The V gene's germline CDR1 is LGHNA and CDR2 YNFKEQ. Trimming removed 4 bases at V and 5 bases at J, with 17 bases between. This CDR3 is 15 amino acids long. The CDR3 coding sequence is TGTGCCAGCAGCCCACAGGACACCACGGGGACTGAAGCTTTCTTT. It translates to CASSPQDTTGTEAFF.

The gene calls are TRBV12-3 or TRBV12-4 and TRBJ1-5; 7 nucleotides line up with TRBD1. V gave up 6 bases and J gave up 2 bases; unmatched junction bases: 7. This CDR3 spans 15 amino acids. This CDR3 is CASRSTGVGNQPQHF. CDR3 coding DNA: TGTGCCAGCAGATCTACAGGGGTTGGCAATCAGCCCCAGCATTTT.

This clonotype has at least ten counts. The chain links TRBV5-6 to TRBJ2-3; D unclear. The CDR3 runs to 13 residues. The germline V gene has CDR1 SGHDT and CDR2 YYEEEE. The V and J ends lost 2 bases and 6 bases respectively, with 10 bases between them. CDR3 region: CASSFGPGDTQYF. CDR3 bases: TGTGCCAGCAGCTTTGGGCCTGGGGATACGCAGTATTTT.

In its sample, this clonotype was seen many times. The gene calls are TRBV6-6 and TRBJ2-7; maybe TRBD1 (6 bases). CDR1 and CDR2 (germline): MNHNY, SVGAGI (reference sequence). CDR3 length equals 12 residues. The germline V and J ends were trimmed by 4 bases and 2 bases, with 6 bases remaining between them. The CDR3 spells CASSSGAYEQYV. The CDR3 region has the DNA TGTGCCAGCAGTTCAGGGGCCTACGAGCAGTACGTC.

This clonotype rates as medium-sized (0.01 to 0.1%). V is TRBV29-1 and J is TRBJ2-7; the D gene is possibly TRBD1 (6 bases). The V and J ends lost 4 bases and 3 bases respectively, with 13 bases between them. The germline gives CDR1 SQVTM, CDR2 ANQGSEA. The CDR3 has 13 residues. This chain's CDR3 is CSVGAGAFYEQYF. The CDR3 nucleotides are TGCAGCGTTGGGGCAGGGGCTTTCTACGAGCAGTACTTC.

This clonotype has at least ten counts. V and J are TRBV15 and TRBJ1-5; no firm D call. The germline V gene has CDR1 LNHNV and CDR2 YYDKDF (reference sequence). The CDR3 extends over 19 amino acids. V shed 1 base and J shed 2 bases, with 21 bases lying between them. The CDR3 nucleotides are TGTGCCACCAGCAGAGGACGACGTGAGGCAGGTTGGGGCAATCAGCCCCAGCATTTT. Translating gives CATSRGRREAGWGNQPQHF.

This clonotype was seen ten or more times. This chain links TRBV21-1 with TRBJ1-5. TRBV21-1 is marked as a pseudogene. This CDR3 has 13 residues. CDR3 DNA: TGTGCCATCTGTGGTAGGGTGGGTCAGCCCCAGCATTTT. Translated, it gives CAICGRVGQPQHF.

This clonotype was counted many times. The gene calls are TRBV29-1 and TRBJ1-1, with D hard to call. The CDR3 runs 12 residues. V shed 5 bases and J shed 1 base, with 8 bases lying between them. CDR1 and CDR2 from the germline V gene are SQVTM and ANQGSEA. The CDR3 loop is CSVQGQNTEAFF. CDR3 in DNA: TGCAGCGTTCAAGGGCAGAACACTGAAGCTTTCTTT.

Many counts were recorded for this clonotype. This rearrangement joins TRBV20-1 to TRBJ2-7, with TRBD2 identical over 7 bases. CDR3 length equals 14 residues. V trimming: 0 bases; J trimming: 3 bases; junction bases outside the gene matches: 5. Germline V gene data show CDR1 as DFQATT and CDR2 as SNEGSKA (reference sequence). DNA for the CDR3: TGCAGTGCTAGAGACCGGGGAGGGATCTACGAGCAGTACTTC. Translated, it gives CSARDRGGIYEQYF.

This clonotype was seen ten or more times. The chain is built from TRBV2 and TRBJ1-5; 10 bases match TRBD1. Germline CDR1 reads SNHLY; CDR2 reads FYNNEI. The trim removed 0 bases at V and 6 bases at J, leaving 8 bases unmatched. This CDR3 has 17 residues. CDR3 sequence reads: CASSEAHRDRGTQPQHF. The CDR3 DNA reads TGTGCCAGCAGTGAAGCGCACAGGGACAGGGGCACTCAGCCCCAGCATTTT.

This clonotype was detected many times. The chain joins TRBV29-1 to TRBJ2-1; TRBD1 agrees at 9 bases. V was pared by 2 bases and J by 3 bases, with 5 bases of the junction left unmatched. The CDR3 loop spans 15 amino acids. CDR1 and CDR2 (germline): SQVTM, ANQGSEA. For the CDR3, the DNA is TGCAGCGTTGAAATCCGGGACAGGGTCTACAATGAGCAGTTCTTC. This translates into CSVEIRDRVYNEQFF.

Ten or more counts support this clonotype. The chain uses TRBV7-9 and TRBJ2-1, with D hard to call. V lost 1 base to trimming and J lost 6 bases, with 7 bases between them. Germline V gene data show CDR1 as SEHNR and CDR2 as FQNEAQ (reference sequence). CDR3 length: 13 amino acids. CDR3 sequence (DNA): TGTGCCAGCAGCTTAGTGTACCCCAATGAGCAGTTCTTC. This translates into CASSLVYPNEQFF. The full variable domain, its missing parts supplied by reference TRBV7-9 and TRBJ2-1, is DTGVSQNPRHKITKRGQNVTFRCDPISEHNRLYWYRQTLGQGPEFLTYFQNEAQLEKSRLLSDRFSAERPKGSFSTLEIQRTEQGDSAMYLCASSLVYPNEQFFGPGTRLTVL.

This clonotype came up many times. The genes are TRBV19 and TRBJ2-3; TRBD2 is a possible D gene (6 bases). Germline V gene sequence: CDR1 LNHDA, CDR2 SQIVND (reference sequence). V was pared by 4 bases and J by 6 bases, with 14 bases between. This CDR3 has 14 amino acids. The CDR3 DNA sequence: TGTGCCAGTAGTACCTCGGCGGGACCTGATACGCAGTATTTT. Encoded protein: CASSTSAGPDTQYF.

This clonotype has a count of ten or more. DNA for the CDR3: TGTGCCAGCAGTTTAGCTTATCAGCCCCAGCATTTT. It translates to CASSLAYQPQHF. This chain uses TRBV12-3 or TRBV12-4 with TRBJ1-5; D gene ambiguous. The CDR3 is 12 amino acids. The ends were cut back, 0 bases at V and 5 bases at J, with 2 bases in the middle.

At least ten counts were recorded for this clonotype. The chain is built from TRBV7-9 and TRBJ2-4; D perhaps matches TRBD1 (5 bases). This CDR3 has 15 amino acids. Deletions cut 5 bases from V and 0 bases from J, with 11 bases between. The V gene's germline CDR1 is SEHNR and CDR2 FQNEAQ (reference sequence). CDR3 region: CASSQGNLAKNIQYF. For the CDR3, the DNA is TGTGCCAGCAGCCAGGGAAATTTAGCCAAAAACATTCAGTACTTC.

This clonotype was counted at least ten times. The chain carries TRBV12-3 or TRBV12-4 and TRBJ1-1; the D gene is possibly TRBD1 (5 bases). The V end was cut by 5 bases, the J end by 4 bases, with 11 bases between. This CDR3 region has 13 residues. CDR3 in amino acids: CASSPGRGTEAFF. For the CDR3, the DNA is TGTGCCAGCAGTCCCGGGAGGGGCACTGAAGCTTTCTTT.

This clonotype was recorded at least ten times. V gene TRBV7-9 combines with J gene TRBJ2-3; 9 bases are shared with TRBD2. V was clipped by 2 bases and J by 2 bases; unmatched bases: 2. The length of the CDR3 is 15 residues. Germline assignment: CDR1 SEHNR and CDR2 FQNEAQ (reference sequence). CDR3 nucleotide sequence: TGTGCCAGCAGCTTAATAGCGGGGGACACAGATACGCAGTATTTT. This encodes CASSLIAGDTDTQYF. Full variable domain (outside the CDR3, taken from reference TRBV7-9 and TRBJ2-3): DTGVSQNPRHKITKRGQNVTFRCDPISEHNRLYWYRQTLGQGPEFLTYFQNEAQLEKSRLLSDRFSAERPKGSFSTLEIQRTEQGDSAMYLCASSLIAGDTDTQYFGPGTRLTVL.